Reported below is one TCR beta chain. Its matching antigen is unknown. This record belongs to a study of shared clonotypes between healthy human individuals. General observations from the study: Clonotype sharing across a few donors was observed for about 5.2% of naive CD4 clonotypes. Investigators collected only blood, and repertoires in tissues likely differ. Sequencing of the sorted subsets was shown by rarefaction to be incomplete despite large depth.

Germline CDR1 KGHSH, CDR2 LQKENI. CDR3 length: 16 residues. Trimming removed 3 bases from V and 0 bases from J, with 14 bases in between. Sorted-subset replicate PCRs used roughly 210 ng of genomic DNA. This amount corresponded to 30,000 to 35,000 T cell genomes. Measured with immunoSEQ multiplex PCR; TCRdb has only the in-frame clones, and not every one. The sample consists of approximately 1,500,000 clones, approximately 98% of them appearing once. The chain uses TRBV18 and TRBJ1-2; unclear D gene. This clonotype originated in a man aged 30 to 45 in good health. Sequences were obtained from naive CD4+ T cells sorted from blood. Sample subset: CD45RA+ positively selected. CDR3 sequence: CASSPELESTNYGYTF. The DNA of the CDR3 is TGTGCCAGCTCACCTGAATTAGAATCCACTAACTATGGCTACACCTTC.